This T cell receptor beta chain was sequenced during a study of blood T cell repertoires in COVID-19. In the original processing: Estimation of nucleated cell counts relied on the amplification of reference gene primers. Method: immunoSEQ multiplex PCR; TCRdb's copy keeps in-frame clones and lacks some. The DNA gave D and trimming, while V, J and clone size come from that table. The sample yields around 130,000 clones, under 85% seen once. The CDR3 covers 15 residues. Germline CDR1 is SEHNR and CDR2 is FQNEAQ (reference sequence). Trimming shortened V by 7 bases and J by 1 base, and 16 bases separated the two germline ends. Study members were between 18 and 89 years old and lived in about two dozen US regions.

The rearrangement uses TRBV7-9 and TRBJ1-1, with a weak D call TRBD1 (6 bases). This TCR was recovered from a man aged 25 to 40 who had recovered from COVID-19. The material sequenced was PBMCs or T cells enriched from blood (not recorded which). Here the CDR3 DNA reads TGTGCCAGCAATACCCGGGACATGGGGAACACTGAAGCTTTCTTT. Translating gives CASNTRDMGNTEAFF.